Below, one TCR beta chain is given with its context. The antigen remains unidentified. V lost 1 base and J 6 bases, leaving 17 bases between the germline ends. CDR1 and CDR2 (germline): SGHTA, FQGNSA. The CDR3 totals 16 residues. The source of the sample is a study of Graves' ophthalmopathy and Graves' hyperthyroidism. Broader study findings: Progression of ophthalmopathy was predicted by the model with more than 70% sensitivity and roughly 74% specificity.

Additional autoimmune diseases, uncontrolled infections, pregnancy or lactation disqualified patients. Clinical symptoms, serum thyroxine, TRAb, thyroid ultrasound and orbital computed tomography were relied on for diagnosis. Amplified material comprised TCR beta CDR3 regions derived from RNA transcripts. Amplification began with first-round RT-PCR using HTBI primers, then second-round multiplex PCR was performed. One entry per CDR3 protein, called by TCRdb with MiXCR from the multiplex PCR reads. The table records about 400,000 distinct CDR3 sequences, about a sixth of them present only once. The rearrangement uses TRBV7-2 and TRBJ2-3; D ambiguous. Sequencing was done on a sample of peripheral blood. The clonotype comes from a woman younger than 30 with Graves' ophthalmopathy. The CDR3 protein is CASSLVRRPRSDTQYF. The DNA of the CDR3 is TGTGCCAGCAGCTTAGTGCGACGTCCAAGATCGGATACGCAGTATTTT.